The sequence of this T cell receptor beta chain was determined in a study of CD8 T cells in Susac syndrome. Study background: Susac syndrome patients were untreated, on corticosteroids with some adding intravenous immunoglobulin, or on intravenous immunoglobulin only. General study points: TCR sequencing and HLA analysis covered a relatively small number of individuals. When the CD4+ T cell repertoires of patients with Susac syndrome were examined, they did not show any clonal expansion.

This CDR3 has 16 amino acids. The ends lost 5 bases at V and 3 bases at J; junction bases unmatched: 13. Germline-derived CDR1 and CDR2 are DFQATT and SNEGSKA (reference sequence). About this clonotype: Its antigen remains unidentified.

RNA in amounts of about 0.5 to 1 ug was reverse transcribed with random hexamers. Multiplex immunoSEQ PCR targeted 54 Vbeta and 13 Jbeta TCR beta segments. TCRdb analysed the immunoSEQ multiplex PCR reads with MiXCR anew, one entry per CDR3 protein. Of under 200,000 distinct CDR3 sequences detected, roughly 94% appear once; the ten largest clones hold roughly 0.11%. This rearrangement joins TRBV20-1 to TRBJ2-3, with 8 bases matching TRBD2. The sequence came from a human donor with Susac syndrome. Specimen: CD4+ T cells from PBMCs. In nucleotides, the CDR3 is TGCAGTGCTCCACCCACCTACCGACTAGCGACAGATACGCAGTATTTT. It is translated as CSAPPTYRLATDTQYF.